A selection of T cell receptor beta chains follows, all from one sample in a study of long-term antiretroviral therapy in people with HIV. Only in-frame clones appear in the TCRdb table, and some are missing; sequencing was by immunoSEQ multiplex PCR. The profile shows around 21,000 clones, around 80% of them singletons. The sample consisted of unsorted PBMCs, taken 1.5 years after starting antiretroviral therapy. These receptors all stem from a man aged 30 to 39 with HIV. Both conserved end residues are part of each CDR3. A D gene is named only where the DNA matches it firmly. Part of the rows lack a size; the others show once, few, many or a class for expanded clones.

size: NA; D: TRBD1; J: TRBJ1-4; V: TRBV9; CDR3: CASSTDREGEKLFF; DNA: TGTGCCAGCAGCACGGACAGGGAAGGTGAAAAACTGTTTTTT
size: NA; D: TRBD2; J: TRBJ2-1; V: TRBV4-3; CDR3: CASSPGTSLYNEQFF; DNA: TGCGCCAGCAGCCCCGGGACTAGCCTTTACAATGAGCAGTTCTTC
size: NA; D: TRBD1; J: TRBJ1-1; V: TRBV18; CDR3: CASSPETGRDTEAFF; DNA: TGTGCCAGCTCACCTGAGACAGGGCGGGACACTGAAGCTTTCTTT
size: few; D: NA; J: TRBJ1-6; V: TRBV5-5; CDR3: CASSFAGLYNSPLHF; DNA: TGTGCCAGCAGCTTCGCCGGATTATATAATTCACCCCTCCACTTT
size: NA; D: TRBD1; J: TRBJ1-2; V: TRBV6-6; CDR3: CASLSGRGRGGYTF; DNA: TGTGCCAGCCTATCGGGCAGGGGGCGCGGTGGCTACACCTTC
size: NA; D: TRBD1; J: TRBJ1-6; V: TRBV5-1; CDR3: CASSTDRAPYNSPLHF; DNA: TGCGCCAGCAGCACCGACAGGGCCCCCTATAATTCACCCCTCCACTTT
size: NA; D: TRBD1; J: TRBJ1-5; V: TRBV19; CDR3: CASRGTEASPQHF; DNA: TGTGCCAGTAGGGGGACAGAAGCCAGCCCCCAGCATTTT
size: NA; D: TRBD2; J: TRBJ2-7; V: TRBV10-2; CDR3: CASRASGGGMDEQYF; DNA: TGCGCCAGCAGGGCTAGCGGGGGCGGAATGGATGAGCAGTACTTC
size: few; D: TRBD2; J: TRBJ2-2; V: TRBV7-6; CDR3: CASSRTSGVTGELFF; DNA: TGTGCCAGCTCACGGACTAGCGGGGTAACCGGGGAGCTGTTTTTT
size: NA; D: NA; J: TRBJ1-1; V: TRBV6-1; CDR3: CALGGVTEAFF; DNA: TGTGCCCTCGGCGGGGTCACTGAAGCTTTCTTT
size: NA; D: NA; J: TRBJ2-3; V: TRBV7-9; CDR3: CASSLVASGTDTQYF; DNA: TGTGCCAGCAGCTTAGTTGCCAGCGGCACAGATACGCAGTATTTT
size: NA; D: TRBD1; J: TRBJ1-1; V: TRBV4-2; CDR3: CASSPGDRDTNTEAFF; DNA: TGTGCCAGCAGCCCCGGGGACAGGGATACGAACACTGAAGCTTTCTTT
size: NA; D: NA; J: TRBJ2-1; V: TRBV28; CDR3: CASSTGQTTYNEQFF; DNA: TGTGCCAGCAGTACCGGACAGACTACTTACAATGAGCAGTTCTTC
size: NA; D: NA; J: TRBJ2-1; V: TRBV11-3; CDR3: CASSLDGGYSYNEQFF; DNA: TGTGCCAGCAGCTTAGATGGGGGGTACTCCTACAATGAGCAGTTCTTC
size: NA; D: NA; J: TRBJ1-5; V: TRBV6-5; CDR3: CASSWGRGNQPQHF; DNA: TGTGCCAGCAGTTGGGGGAGAGGCAATCAGCCCCAGCATTTT
size: NA; D: NA; J: TRBJ1-1; V: TRBV4-2; CDR3: CASSRVGSTEAFF; DNA: TGTGCCAGCAGCCGTGTTGGGAGCACTGAAGCTTTCTTT
size: NA; D: TRBD1; J: TRBJ1-2; V: TRBV6-5; CDR3: CASRSGQGNYGYTF; DNA: TGTGCCAGCAGATCGGGACAGGGAAACTATGGCTACACCTTC